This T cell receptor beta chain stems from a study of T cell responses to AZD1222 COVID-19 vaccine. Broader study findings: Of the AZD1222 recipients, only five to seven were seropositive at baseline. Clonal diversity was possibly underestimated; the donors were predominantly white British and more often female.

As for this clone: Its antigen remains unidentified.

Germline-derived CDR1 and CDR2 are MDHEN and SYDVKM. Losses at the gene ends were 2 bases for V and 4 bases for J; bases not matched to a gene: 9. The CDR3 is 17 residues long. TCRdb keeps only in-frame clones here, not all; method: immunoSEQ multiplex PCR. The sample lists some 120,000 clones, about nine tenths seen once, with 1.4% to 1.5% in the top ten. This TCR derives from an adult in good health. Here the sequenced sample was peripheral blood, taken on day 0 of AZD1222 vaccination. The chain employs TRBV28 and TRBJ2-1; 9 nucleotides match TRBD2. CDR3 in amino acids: CASSLRRGGSIYNEQFF. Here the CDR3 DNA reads TGTGCCAGCAGTTTACGGCGGGGGGGCTCGATTTACAATGAGCAGTTCTTC.